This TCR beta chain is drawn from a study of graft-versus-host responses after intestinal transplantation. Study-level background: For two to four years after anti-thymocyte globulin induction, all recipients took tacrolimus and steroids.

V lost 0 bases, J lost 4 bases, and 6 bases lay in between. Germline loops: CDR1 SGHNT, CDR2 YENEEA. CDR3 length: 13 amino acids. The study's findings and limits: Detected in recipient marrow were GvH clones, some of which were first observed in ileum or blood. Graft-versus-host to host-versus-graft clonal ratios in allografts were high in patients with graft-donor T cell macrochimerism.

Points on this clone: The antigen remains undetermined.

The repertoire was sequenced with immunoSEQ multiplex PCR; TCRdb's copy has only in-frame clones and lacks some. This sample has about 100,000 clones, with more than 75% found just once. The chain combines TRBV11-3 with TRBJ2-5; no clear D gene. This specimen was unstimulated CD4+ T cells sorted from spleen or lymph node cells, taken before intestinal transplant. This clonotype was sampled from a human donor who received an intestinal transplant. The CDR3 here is CASSLDWGETQYF. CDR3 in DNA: TGTGCCAGCAGCTTAGATTGGGGAGAGACCCAGTACTTC.